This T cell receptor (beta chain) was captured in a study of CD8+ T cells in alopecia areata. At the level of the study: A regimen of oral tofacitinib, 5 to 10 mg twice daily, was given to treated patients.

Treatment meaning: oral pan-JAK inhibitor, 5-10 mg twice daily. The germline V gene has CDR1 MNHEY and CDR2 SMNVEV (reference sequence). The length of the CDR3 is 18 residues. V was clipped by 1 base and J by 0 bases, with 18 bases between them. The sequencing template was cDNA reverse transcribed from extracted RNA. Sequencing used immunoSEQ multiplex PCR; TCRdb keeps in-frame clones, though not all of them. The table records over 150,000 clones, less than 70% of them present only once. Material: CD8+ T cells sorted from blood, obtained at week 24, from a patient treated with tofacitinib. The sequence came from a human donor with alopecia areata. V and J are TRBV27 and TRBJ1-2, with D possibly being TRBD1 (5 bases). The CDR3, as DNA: TGTGCCAGCAGTTTATACCGGGACCCCCTAGGGGCTAACTATGGCTACACCTTC. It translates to CASSLYRDPLGANYGYTF.